These 27 T cell receptor beta chains originate from one sample sequenced in a study of PD-1 blockade in classical Hodgkin lymphoma. Each of the patients experienced relapse following autologous stem cell transplantation, and their brentuximab vedotin exposure differed. Measured with immunoSEQ multiplex PCR; TCRdb has only the in-frame clones, and not every one. The profile covers 40,000 to 45,000 clones, with about 77% appearing a single time and under 15% taken by the ten largest. Sequencing used peripheral blood mononuclear cells (PBMCs), obtained at baseline. These receptor sequences come from a human donor with classical Hodgkin lymphoma.

V gene TRBV7-2 combines with J gene TRBJ2-3, with TRBD2 identical over 11 bases. CDR1 and CDR2 from the germline V gene are SGHTA and FQGNSA. This CDR3 region has 15 residues. The V and J ends lost 3 bases and 2 bases, in that order; junction bases with no gene match: 1. The CDR3 nucleotides are TGTGCCAGCAGCTTGACTAGCGGGGTCACAGATACGCAGTATTTT. It specifies CASSLTSGVTDTQYF.

The V call is TRBV12-5, the J call TRBJ1-4, with D hard to call. V lost 8 bases and J 7 bases, leaving 26 bases between the germline ends. The CDR3 has 17 residues. Germline V gives CDR1 LGHNT, CDR2 FRNRAP. The CDR3 loop reads CASTSGEGFLPAEKLFF. The DNA for the CDR3 is TGTGCTAGTACCTCCGGGGAGGGATTCTTACCGGCTGAAAAACTGTTTTTT.

The chain couples TRBV6-5 to TRBJ2-3, with TRBD2 matching over 8 bases. Per germline, CDR1 MNHEY and CDR2 SVGAGI. J was trimmed by 6 bases and V by 1 base; bases with no gene match: 6. The CDR3 consists of 15 residues. The CDR3 nucleotides are TGTGCCAGCAGTTACTTCGGGGGGGCGCGGGATACGCAGTATTTT. It translates to CASSYFGGARDTQYF.

CDR3: CASRRTGPYNEQFF. The CDR3 region has the DNA TGTGCCAGCAGACGGACAGGCCCGTACAATGAGCAGTTCTTC. The chain recombines TRBV7-2 with TRBJ2-1; TRBD1 aligns across 7 bases. This CDR3 is built from 14 residues. J gave up 4 bases and V 6 bases, and 6 bases lay outside the gene matches. Looked up from germline, CDR1 is SGHTA and CDR2 is FQGNSA.

V is TRBV5-1 and J is TRBJ2-3; TRBD2 matches at 13 bases. V dropped 0 bases and J dropped 5; count of bases not matched to a gene: 9. The CDR3 consists of 18 residues. The germline V gene encodes CDR1 SGHRS and CDR2 YFSETQ. The CDR3 nucleotides are TGCGCCAGCAGCTTGGGGATCCCGGGACTAGCGGGACGAGATACGCAGTATTTT. Amino acid sequence: CASSLGIPGLAGRDTQYF. Variable domain in full (rest from reference TRBV5-1 and TRBJ2-3): KAGVTQTPRYLIKTRGQQVTLSCSPISGHRSVSWYQQTPGQGLQFLFEYFSETQRNKGNFPGRFSGRQFSNSRSEMNVSTLELGDSALYLCASSLGIPGLAGRDTQYFGPGTRLTVL.

V is TRBV10-2 and J is TRBJ2-2, with D possibly called TRBD1 or TRBD2 (5 bases each). Germline-derived CDR1 and CDR2 are WSHSY and SAAADI. V shed 6 bases and J shed 2 bases, with 19 bases lying between them. This CDR3 comprises 17 residues. CDR3 DNA sequence: TGCGCCAGCAGGGATGCGCTGGGACGGAAAAACACCGGGGAGCTGTTTTTT. Translating it yields CASRDALGRKNTGELFF.

Written as DNA, the CDR3 is TGTGCCAGCAGCCGACCAGGGGGCACTGAAGCTTTCTTT. As protein: CASSRPGGTEAFF. This chain joins TRBV5-4 and TRBJ1-1; 7 nucleotides agree with TRBD1. V gave up 4 bases and J gave up 4 bases; unmatched junction bases: 4. The CDR3 is 13 residues long. Germline values: CDR1 SGHNT, CDR2 YYREEE (reference sequence).

This chain links TRBV2 with TRBJ2-5, with 7 nucleotides matching TRBD2. Germline CDR1 reads SNHLY; CDR2 reads FYNNEI. Trimming removed 6 bases from V and 5 bases from J; junction bases left unmatched: 15. The CDR3 extends over 16 amino acids. The CDR3 spells CASRLVGQRGMETQYF. As DNA, the CDR3 is TGTGCCAGCAGGCTAGTGGGCCAGCGGGGCATGGAGACCCAGTACTTC. The complete variable domain, with remaining parts taken from reference TRBV2 and TRBJ2-5, reads EPEVTQTPSHQVTQMGQEVILRCVPISNHLYFYWYRQILGQKVEFLVSFYNNEISEKSEIFDDQFSVERPDGSNFTLKIRSTKLEDSAMYFCASRLVGQRGMETQYFGPGTRLLVL.

The chain has TRBV5-6 and TRBJ1-1; TRBD1 might be the D (6 bases). The V gene's germline CDR1 is SGHDT and CDR2 YYEEEE. The CDR3 runs to 15 residues. Trimming removed 2 bases at V and 0 bases at J, with 11 bases between. The CDR3 protein is CASSFVGDMNTEAFF. The DNA of the CDR3 is TGTGCCAGCAGCTTTGTCGGGGACATGAACACTGAAGCTTTCTTT.

In its sample, this clone was seen a few times. The chain recombines TRBV6-6 with TRBJ1-1; weak D call: TRBD1 (6 bases). This CDR3 is built from 16 residues. CDR1 and CDR2 (germline): MNHNY, SVGAGI (reference sequence). Between the trimmed V and J ends, which lost 6 bases and 0 bases, there was a span of 17 bases. CDR3 residues: CASRPLGRGMNTEAFF. The CDR3 nucleotides read TGTGCCAGCAGACCCTTAGGGAGGGGGATGAACACTGAAGCTTTCTTT.

The chain uses TRBV19 and TRBJ1-3; D remains ambiguous. Trimming removed 7 bases at V and 3 bases at J, with 7 bases between. CDR1 is LNHDA, CDR2 SQIVND, per germline (reference sequence). CDR3 length: 12 residues. The CDR3 loop is CASKEGGNTIYF. CDR3 bases: TGTGCCAGTAAGGAGGGTGGAAACACCATATATTTT.

The gene calls are TRBV6-1 and TRBJ1-6; 8 positions agree with TRBD1. Germline trimming cut 5 bases from V and 4 bases from J; bases unmatched to any gene: 4. This CDR3 has 15 residues. In germline, CDR1 is MNHNS, CDR2 SASEGT. CDR3 sequence reads: CASSMGQAYNSPLHF. CDR3 DNA: TGTGCCAGCAGTATGGGACAGGCGTATAATTCACCCCTCCACTTT.

The rearrangement uses TRBV19 and TRBJ1-5; no definite D call. Germline CDR1 LNHDA, CDR2 SQIVND (reference sequence). The CDR3 consists of 15 residues. The ends were cut back, 4 bases at V and 6 bases at J, with 16 bases in the middle. The CDR3 DNA reads TGTGCCAGTAGTACCGGATCCAACACCCTTCAGCCCCAGCATTTT. Its protein product is CASSTGSNTLQPQHF.

The V call is TRBV11-1, the J call TRBJ1-1, with 10 positions matching TRBD1. Germline CDR1 is SGHAT and CDR2 is FQDESV (reference sequence). V shed 5 bases and J 11 bases; nucleotides not matched to a gene: 8. The CDR3 length is 13 residues. The CDR3 bases are TGTGCCAGCAGCCCGGACAGGGGGAATGAGGCTTTCTTT. As protein: CASSPDRGNEAFF.

The gene calls are TRBV4-3 and TRBJ1-2, with TRBD1 identical over 8 bases. Germline V gene data show CDR1 as LGHNA and CDR2 as YSLEER. With V trimmed by 4 bases and J by 6 bases, 7 bases remained unmatched. The CDR3 has 14 amino acids. The CDR3 region is CASSLRGQDHGYTF. Here the CDR3 DNA reads TGCGCCAGCAGCCTGCGGGGACAGGACCATGGCTACACCTTC.

This chain connects TRBV6-6 to TRBJ2-5; 8 nucleotides match TRBD2. The V segment lost 2 bases and the J segment 5 bases; nucleotides outside the gene matches: 7. The germline V gene encodes CDR1 MNHNY and CDR2 SVGAGI (reference sequence). CDR3 length equals 15 residues. The CDR3 loop is CASSYGAGEGETQYF. DNA for the CDR3: TGTGCCAGCAGTTACGGAGCGGGGGAGGGGGAGACCCAGTACTTC.

The V and J genes are TRBV7-2 and TRBJ2-7, with 8 bases fitting TRBD2. The CDR3 runs to 14 residues. The germline gives CDR1 SGHTA, CDR2 FQGNSA. Trimming at V came to 5 bases and at J to 1 base, leaving 4 bases not matched to a gene. CDR3 region: CASSRTSLSYEQYF. In DNA, the CDR3 is TGTGCCAGCAGCCGGACTAGCCTGTCCTACGAGCAGTACTTC. Supplemented by reference TRBV7-2 and TRBJ2-7, the full variable domain reads GAGVSQSPSNKVTEKGKDVELRCDPISGHTALYWYRQSLGQGLEFLIYFQGNSAPDKSGLPSDRFSAERTGGSVSTLTIQRTQQEDSAVYLCASSRTSLSYEQYFGPGTRLTVT.

This clone has more than one count but fewer than ten. V is TRBV6-1 and J is TRBJ1-4; D may be TRBD1 (5 bases). Germline values: CDR1 MNHNS, CDR2 SASEGT. This CDR3 spans 12 amino acids. Between the trimmed V and J ends, which lost 6 bases and 8 bases, there was a span of 10 bases. In nucleotides, the CDR3 is TGTGCCAGCAGCGGGCAGGGCGAAAAACTGTTTTTT. As protein: CASSGQGEKLFF.

V and J are TRBV11-2 and TRBJ2-1, with 10 bases fitting TRBD2. CDR3 length: 16 amino acids. Germline CDR1 is SGHAT and CDR2 is FQNNGV. V was pared by 0 bases and J by 4 bases, with 3 bases of the junction left unmatched. Here the CDR3 reads CASSLEGTSVYNEQFF. The CDR3 bases are TGTGCCAGCAGCTTAGAAGGGACTAGCGTTTACAATGAGCAGTTCTTC.

This rearrangement joins TRBV4-3 to TRBJ1-3, with D maybe TRBD1 (6 bases). The CDR3 has 19 residues. CDR1 and CDR2 (germline): LGHNA, YSLEER. Trimming took 4 bases from V and 0 from J, leaving 22 bases between them. The CDR3 coding sequence is TGCGCCAGCAGCCCCCGCGGGGCGGGGGCTCAAAACTCTGGAAACACCATATATTTT. Translating gives CASSPRGAGAQNSGNTIYF.

This chain links TRBV4-3 with TRBJ1-3; D is uncertain. This CDR3 has 15 amino acids. The germline V gene has CDR1 LGHNA and CDR2 YSLEER. Trimming took off 1 base at V and 0 bases at J, with 7 bases between the two ends. The CDR3 DNA reads TGCGCCAGCAGCCAAGGTCTGGGCTCTGGAAACACCATATATTTT. The encoded protein is CASSQGLGSGNTIYF.

The J gene is TRBJ1-1, the V gene TRBV2; D perhaps matches TRBD1 (5 bases). Looked up from germline, CDR1 is SNHLY and CDR2 is FYNNEI. V was trimmed by 7 bases and J by 1 base, leaving 13 bases between them. The CDR3 sequence is 14 residues long. CDR3 nucleotides: TGTGCCAGCACTAGATCGACAGCGAACACTGAAGCTTTCTTT. Translated: CASTRSTANTEAFF.

This chain uses TRBV19 with TRBJ1-6; tentatively, D is TRBD1 (6 bases). V was pared by 5 bases and J by 7 bases, with 12 bases between. Germline V gene sequence: CDR1 LNHDA, CDR2 SQIVND (reference sequence). The CDR3 has 14 amino acids. CDR3 coding DNA: TGTGCCAGTAGTGACGGGACATGGAATTCACCCCTCCACTTT. It codes for CASSDGTWNSPLHF.

Regarding this clone: The CDR3 does not end in the conserved phenylalanine or tryptophan, so this is likely a read error. It is unclear where the CDR3 begins or ends on the DNA, so no DNA is shown, and the CDR3 is as TCRdb lists it. The chain combines TRBV7-9 with TRBJ2-7; the table gives TRBD1 as D, unverified against the DNA. The CDR3 spans 13 amino acids, including both terminal residues. Germline values: CDR1 SEHNR, CDR2 FQNEAQ (reference sequence). The CDR3 protein is CASSLEEFRGLKL.

V usage is TRBV27 and J usage is TRBJ1-1; D ambiguous. Trimming shortened V by 3 bases and J by 6 bases, and 11 bases separated the two germline ends. Per the germline V gene, CDR1 is MNHEY and CDR2 is SMNVEV (reference sequence). The CDR3 totals 13 residues. The CDR3 here is CASSFWEGAEAFF. The CDR3 coding sequence is TGTGCCAGCAGTTTCTGGGAGGGTGCTGAAGCTTTCTTT.

The chain links TRBV28 to TRBJ1-2; possible D gene TRBD1, 5 bases. CDR1 is MDHEN, CDR2 SYDVKM, per germline. V was pared by 4 bases and J by 2 bases, with 11 bases between. This CDR3 is 14 amino acids long. CDR3 amino acids: CASSSYKGNYGYTF. For the CDR3, the DNA is TGTGCCAGCAGTTCCTATAAGGGGAACTATGGCTACACCTTC.

The chain has TRBV10-2 and TRBJ1-1; no firm D call. Trimming took off 4 bases at V and 0 bases at J, with 9 bases between the two ends. Germline-derived CDR1 and CDR2 are WSHSY and SAAADI. There are 14 residues in the CDR3. The CDR3 is CASSVQFMNTEAFF. The DNA of the CDR3 is TGCGCCAGCAGTGTACAGTTCATGAACACTGAAGCTTTCTTT.